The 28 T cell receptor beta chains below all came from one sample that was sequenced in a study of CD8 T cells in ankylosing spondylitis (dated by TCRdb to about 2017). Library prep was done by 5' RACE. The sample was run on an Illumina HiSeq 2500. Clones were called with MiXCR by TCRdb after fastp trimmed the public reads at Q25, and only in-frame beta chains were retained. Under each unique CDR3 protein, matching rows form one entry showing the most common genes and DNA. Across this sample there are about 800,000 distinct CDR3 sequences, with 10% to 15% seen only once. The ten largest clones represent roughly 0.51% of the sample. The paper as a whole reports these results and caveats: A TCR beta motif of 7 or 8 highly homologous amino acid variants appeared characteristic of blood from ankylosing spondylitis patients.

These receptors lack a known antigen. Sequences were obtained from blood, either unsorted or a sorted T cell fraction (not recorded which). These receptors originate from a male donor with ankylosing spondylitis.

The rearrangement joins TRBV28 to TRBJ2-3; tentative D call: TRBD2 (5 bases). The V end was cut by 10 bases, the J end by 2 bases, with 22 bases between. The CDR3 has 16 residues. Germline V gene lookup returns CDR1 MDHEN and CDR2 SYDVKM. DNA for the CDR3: TGTGCCAACCGGGGTTTTACATATCTTTACACAGATACGCAGTATTTT. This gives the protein CANRGFTYLYTDTQYF.

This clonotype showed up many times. Here the CDR3 reads CSVFGQVNSYEQYF. The CDR3 nucleotides are TGCAGCGTCTTCGGACAGGTCAACTCCTACGAGCAGTACTTC. This chain uses TRBV29-1 with TRBJ2-7, with 7 bases matching TRBD1. Germline CDR1 and CDR2: SQVTM and ANQGSEA. V lost 6 bases and J lost 0; bases outside the gene matches: 8. The CDR3 is 14 amino acids.

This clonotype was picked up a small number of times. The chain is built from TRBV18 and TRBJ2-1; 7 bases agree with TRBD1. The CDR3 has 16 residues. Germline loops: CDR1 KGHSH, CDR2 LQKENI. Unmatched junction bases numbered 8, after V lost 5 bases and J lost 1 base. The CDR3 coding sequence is TGTGCCAGCTCAACCACCACAGGGGTATCCTACAATGAGCAGTTCTTC. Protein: CASSTTTGVSYNEQFF. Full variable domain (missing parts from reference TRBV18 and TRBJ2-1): NAGVMQNPRHLVRRRGQEARLRCSPMKGHSHVYWYRQLPEEGLKFMVYLQKENIIDESGMPKERFSAEFPKEGPSILRIQQVVRGDSAAYFCASSTTTGVSYNEQFFGPGTRLTVL.

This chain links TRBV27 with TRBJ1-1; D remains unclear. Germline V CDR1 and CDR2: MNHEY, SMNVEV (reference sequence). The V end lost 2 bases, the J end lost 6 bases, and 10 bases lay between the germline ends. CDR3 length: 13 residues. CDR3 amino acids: CASSLLDSPEAFF. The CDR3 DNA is TGTGCCAGCAGTTTACTAGATTCCCCTGAAGCTTTCTTT.

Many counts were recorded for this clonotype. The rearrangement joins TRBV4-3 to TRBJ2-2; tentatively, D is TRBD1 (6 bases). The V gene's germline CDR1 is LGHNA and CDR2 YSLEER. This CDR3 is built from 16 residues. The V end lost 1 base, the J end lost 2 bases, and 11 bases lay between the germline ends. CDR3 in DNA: TGCGCCAGCAGCCAAGCACAGGGTTTCAACACCGGGGAGCTGTTTTTT. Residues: CASSQAQGFNTGELFF.

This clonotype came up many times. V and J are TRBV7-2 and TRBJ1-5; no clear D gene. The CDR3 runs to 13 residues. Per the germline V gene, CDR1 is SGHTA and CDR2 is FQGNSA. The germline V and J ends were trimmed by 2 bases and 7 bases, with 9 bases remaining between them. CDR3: CASSLTAGQPQHF. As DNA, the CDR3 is TGTGCCAGCAGCTTAACCGCGGGACAGCCCCAGCATTTT. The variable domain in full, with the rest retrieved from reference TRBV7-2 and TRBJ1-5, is GAGVSQSPSNKVTEKGKDVELRCDPISGHTALYWYRQSLGQGLEFLIYFQGNSAPDKSGLPSDRFSAERTGGSVSTLTIQRTQQEDSAVYLCASSLTAGQPQHFGDGTRLSIL.

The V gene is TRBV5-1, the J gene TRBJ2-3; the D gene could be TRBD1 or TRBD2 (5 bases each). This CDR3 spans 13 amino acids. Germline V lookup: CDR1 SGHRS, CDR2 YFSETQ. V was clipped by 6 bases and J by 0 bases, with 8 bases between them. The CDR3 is CASTGPSTDTQYF. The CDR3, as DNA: TGCGCCAGCACGGGGCCGAGCACAGATACGCAGTATTTT.

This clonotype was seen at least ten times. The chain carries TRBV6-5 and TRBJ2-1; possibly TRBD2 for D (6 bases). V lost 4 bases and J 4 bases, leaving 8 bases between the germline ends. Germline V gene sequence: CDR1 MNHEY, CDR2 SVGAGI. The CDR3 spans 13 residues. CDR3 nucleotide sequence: TGTGCCAGCAGTTGGGGGGTTTACAATGAGCAGTTCTTC. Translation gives CASSWGVYNEQFF.

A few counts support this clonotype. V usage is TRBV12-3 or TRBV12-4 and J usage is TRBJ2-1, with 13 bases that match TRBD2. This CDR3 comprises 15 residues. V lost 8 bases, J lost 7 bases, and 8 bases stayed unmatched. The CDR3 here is CASVRGLAGSNEQFF. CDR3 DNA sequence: TGTGCCAGCGTCCGGGGACTAGCGGGGAGTAATGAGCAGTTCTTC.

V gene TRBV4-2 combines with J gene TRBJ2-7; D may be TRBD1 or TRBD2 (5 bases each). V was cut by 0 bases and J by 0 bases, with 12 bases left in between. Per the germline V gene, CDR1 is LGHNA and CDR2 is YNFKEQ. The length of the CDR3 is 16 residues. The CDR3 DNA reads TGTGCCAGCAGCCAAGATGAGGGGACGGTCTCCTACGAGCAGTACTTC. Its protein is CASSQDEGTVSYEQYF.

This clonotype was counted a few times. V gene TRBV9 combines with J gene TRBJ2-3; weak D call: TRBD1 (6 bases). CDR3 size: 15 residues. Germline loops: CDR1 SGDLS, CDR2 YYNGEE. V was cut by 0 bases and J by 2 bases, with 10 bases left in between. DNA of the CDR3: TGTGCCAGCAGCGTAGCGGGACACTCCACAGATACGCAGTATTTT. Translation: CASSVAGHSTDTQYF. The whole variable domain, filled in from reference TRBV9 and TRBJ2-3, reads DSGVTQTPKHLITATGQRVTLRCSPRSGDLSVYWYQQSLDQGLQFLIQYYNGEERAKGNILERFSAQQFPDLHSELNLSSLELGDSALYFCASSVAGHSTDTQYFGPGTRLTVL.

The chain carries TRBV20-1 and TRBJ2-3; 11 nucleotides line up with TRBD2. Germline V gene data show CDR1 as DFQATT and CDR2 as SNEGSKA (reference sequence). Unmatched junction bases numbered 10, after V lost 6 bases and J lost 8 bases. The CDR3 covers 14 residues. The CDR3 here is CSARLAGLQGTQYF. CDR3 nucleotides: TGCAGTGCCCGACTAGCGGGGTTACAGGGTACGCAGTATTTT.

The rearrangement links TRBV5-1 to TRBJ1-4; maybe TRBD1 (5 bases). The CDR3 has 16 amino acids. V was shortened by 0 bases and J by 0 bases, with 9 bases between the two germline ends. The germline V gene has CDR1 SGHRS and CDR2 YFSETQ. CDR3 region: CASSLGDLATNEKLFF. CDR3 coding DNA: TGCGCCAGCAGCTTGGGGGACCTCGCAACTAATGAAAAACTGTTTTTT.

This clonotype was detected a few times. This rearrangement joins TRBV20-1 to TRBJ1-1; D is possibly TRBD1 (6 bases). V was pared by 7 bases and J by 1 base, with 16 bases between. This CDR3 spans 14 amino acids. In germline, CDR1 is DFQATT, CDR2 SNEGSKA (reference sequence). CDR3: CSVLTGNGNTEAFF. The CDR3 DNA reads TGCAGTGTATTAACAGGGAACGGGAACACTGAAGCTTTCTTT.

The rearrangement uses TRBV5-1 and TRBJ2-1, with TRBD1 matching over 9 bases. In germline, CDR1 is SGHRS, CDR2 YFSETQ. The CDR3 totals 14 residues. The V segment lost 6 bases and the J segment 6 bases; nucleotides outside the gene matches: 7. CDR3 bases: TGCGCCAGCACTTCCGGGACAGGGTTCAATGAGCAGTTCTTC. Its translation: CASTSGTGFNEQFF.

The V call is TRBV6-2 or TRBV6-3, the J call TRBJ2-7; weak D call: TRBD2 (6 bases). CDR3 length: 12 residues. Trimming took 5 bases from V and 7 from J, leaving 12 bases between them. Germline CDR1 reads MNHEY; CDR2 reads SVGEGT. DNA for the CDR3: TGTGCCAGCAGTCCCAGGCTAGCGGAGCAGTACTTC. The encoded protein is CASSPRLAEQYF.

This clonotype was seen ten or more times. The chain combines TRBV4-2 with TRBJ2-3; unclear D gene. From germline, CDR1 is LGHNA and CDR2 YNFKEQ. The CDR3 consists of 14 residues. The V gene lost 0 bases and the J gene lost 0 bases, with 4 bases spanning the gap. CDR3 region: CASSQEASTDTQYF. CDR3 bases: TGTGCCAGCAGCCAAGAGGCCAGCACAGATACGCAGTATTTT.

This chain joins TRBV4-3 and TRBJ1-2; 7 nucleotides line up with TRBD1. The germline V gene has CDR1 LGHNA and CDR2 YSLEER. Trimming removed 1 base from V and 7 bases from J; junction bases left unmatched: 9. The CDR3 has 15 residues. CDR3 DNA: TGCGCCAGCAGCCAAGTCGACAGGGCATTGTCTGGCTACACCTTC. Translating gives CASSQVDRALSGYTF.

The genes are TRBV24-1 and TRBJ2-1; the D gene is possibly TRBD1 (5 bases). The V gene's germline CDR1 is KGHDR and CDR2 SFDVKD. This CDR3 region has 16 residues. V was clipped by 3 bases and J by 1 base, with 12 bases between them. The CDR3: CATSDPAGRSYNEQFF. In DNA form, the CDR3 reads TGTGCCACCAGTGATCCGGCAGGGCGGTCCTACAATGAGCAGTTCTTC.

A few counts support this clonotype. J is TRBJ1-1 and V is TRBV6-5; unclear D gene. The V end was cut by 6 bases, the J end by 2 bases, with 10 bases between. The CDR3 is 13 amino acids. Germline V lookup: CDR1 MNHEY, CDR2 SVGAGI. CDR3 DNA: TGTGCCAGCAGGTACCTAGAAAACACTGAAGCTTTCTTT. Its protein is CASRYLENTEAFF.

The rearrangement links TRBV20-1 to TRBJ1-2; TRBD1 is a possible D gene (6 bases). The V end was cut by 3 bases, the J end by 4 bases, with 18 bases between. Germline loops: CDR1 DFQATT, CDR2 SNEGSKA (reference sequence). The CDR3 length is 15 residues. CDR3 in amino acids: CSASSPQGGSYGYTF. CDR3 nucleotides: TGCAGTGCTAGTAGCCCACAGGGAGGGAGCTATGGCTACACCTTC.

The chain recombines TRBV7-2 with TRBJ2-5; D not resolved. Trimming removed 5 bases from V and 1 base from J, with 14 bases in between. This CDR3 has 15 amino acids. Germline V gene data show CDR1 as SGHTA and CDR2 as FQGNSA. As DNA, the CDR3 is TGTGCCAGCAGCGTAGGGTCCCCGTCCCAAGAGACCCAGTACTTC. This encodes CASSVGSPSQETQYF.

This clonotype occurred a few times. CDR3 coding DNA: TGCAGTGCTAGACGGACTAGCGGGGCCCGCGGGGAGAATGAGCAGTTCTTC. The encoded protein is CSARRTSGARGENEQFF. V and J are TRBV20-1 and TRBJ2-1; 12 bases are shared with TRBD2. Germline loops: CDR1 DFQATT, CDR2 SNEGSKA (reference sequence). The ends lost 2 bases at V and 7 bases at J; junction bases unmatched: 12. The CDR3 has 17 amino acids.

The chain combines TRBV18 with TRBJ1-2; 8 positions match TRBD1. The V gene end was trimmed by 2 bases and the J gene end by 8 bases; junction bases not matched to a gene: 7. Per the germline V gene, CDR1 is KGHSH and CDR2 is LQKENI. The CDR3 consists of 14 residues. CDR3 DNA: TGTGCCAGCTCACCAGGACAGGGAAGTGGGGGCTACACCTTC. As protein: CASSPGQGSGGYTF.

In nucleotides, the CDR3 is TGCAGTGCTTTCCAACCCCAAGCGAGCACAGATACGCAGTATTTT. Translation: CSAFQPQASTDTQYF. V usage is TRBV20-1 and J usage is TRBJ2-3; unclear D gene. Trimming removed 5 bases from V and 0 bases from J, with 15 bases in between. CDR3 length equals 15 residues. CDR1 and CDR2 (germline): DFQATT, SNEGSKA (reference sequence).

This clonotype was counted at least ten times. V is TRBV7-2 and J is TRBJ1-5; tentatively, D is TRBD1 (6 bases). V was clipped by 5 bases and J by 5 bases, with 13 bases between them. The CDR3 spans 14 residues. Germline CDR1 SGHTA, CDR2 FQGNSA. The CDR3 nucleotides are TGTGCCAGCAGCCCGGACAGAGCTTATCAGCCCCAGCATTTT. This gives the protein CASSPDRAYQPQHF. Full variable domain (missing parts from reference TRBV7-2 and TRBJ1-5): GAGVSQSPSNKVTEKGKDVELRCDPISGHTALYWYRQSLGQGLEFLIYFQGNSAPDKSGLPSDRFSAERTGGSVSTLTIQRTQQEDSAVYLCASSPDRAYQPQHFGDGTRLSIL.

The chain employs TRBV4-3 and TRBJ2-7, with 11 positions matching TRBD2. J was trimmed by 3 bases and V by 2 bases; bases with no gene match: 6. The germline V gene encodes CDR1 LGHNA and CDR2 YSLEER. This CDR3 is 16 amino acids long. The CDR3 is CASSQSGTSGYYEQYF. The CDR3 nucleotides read TGCGCCAGCAGCCAATCCGGGACTAGCGGATACTACGAGCAGTACTTC.

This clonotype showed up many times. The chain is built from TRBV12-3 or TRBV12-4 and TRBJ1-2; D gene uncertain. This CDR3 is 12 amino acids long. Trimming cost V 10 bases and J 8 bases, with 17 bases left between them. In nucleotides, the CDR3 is TGTGCCACCACCTTTTTAGGGAGAGGCTACACCTTC. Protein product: CATTFLGRGYTF.